The 30 T cell receptor beta chains below all came from one sample that was sequenced in a study of control samples from healthy donors and cancer patients. Assay used: immunoSEQ multiplex PCR; TCRdb lists only in-frame clones, some missing. The sample consists of about 85,000 clones, around 90% of them appearing once. What was sequenced was blood. These receptors were collected from a woman aged 55-69 years in good health.

The chain uses TRBV12-5 and TRBJ1-2, with D possibly being TRBD1 (6 bases). Germline V gene sequence: CDR1 LGHNT, CDR2 FRNRAP. The CDR3 is 18 residues long. Trimming pared 1 base from V and 2 bases from J, leaving 20 bases between. Written as DNA, the CDR3 is TGTGCTAGTGGTTTGGCCCTCTTGGGGGGACATCGAAACTATGGCTACACCTTC. Its protein is CASGLALLGGHRNYGYTF.

The gene calls are TRBV27 and TRBJ1-2; a weak D match, TRBD1 (6 bases). V was pared by 6 bases and J by 3 bases, with 14 bases between. CDR3 length: 14 residues. Germline assignment: CDR1 MNHEY and CDR2 SMNVEV (reference sequence). Here the CDR3 reads CASRPNRVYYGYTF. The DNA for the CDR3 is TGTGCCAGCAGGCCGAACAGGGTATACTATGGCTACACCTTC.

The V gene is TRBV11-2, the J gene TRBJ2-3; no definite D call. Germline V gives CDR1 SGHAT, CDR2 FQNNGV. The CDR3 has 15 amino acids. Trimming stripped 5 bases from V and 0 bases from J, with 12 bases between. DNA for the CDR3: TGTGCCAGCAGCCAGATAGAGGACAGCACAGATACGCAGTATTTT. Encoded protein: CASSQIEDSTDTQYF.

The rearrangement links TRBV11-3 to TRBJ2-1; D perhaps matches TRBD2 (5 bases). Germline CDR1 SGHNT, CDR2 YENEEA. The CDR3 is 16 amino acids. V lost 2 bases and J 3 bases, leaving 14 bases between the germline ends. The CDR3 sequence is CASSLRLNSDYNEQFF. The CDR3, as DNA: TGTGCCAGCAGCTTACGGCTTAATAGCGACTACAATGAGCAGTTCTTC.

The chain has TRBV28 and TRBJ1-1, with a possible D match to TRBD1 (6 bases). CDR1 is MDHEN and CDR2 is SYDVKM in the germline V gene. V lost 3 bases and J lost 1, with 9 bases in between. This CDR3 has 14 residues. The CDR3 spells CASSLGTPNTEAFF. CDR3 coding DNA: TGTGCCAGCAGTTTGGGGACACCGAACACTGAAGCTTTCTTT.

Only one count was recorded for this clone. This chain uses TRBV29-1 with TRBJ2-1; D might be TRBD1 or TRBD2, each matching 5 bases. This CDR3 has 15 residues. Trimming cost V 2 bases and J 2 bases, with 13 bases left between them. The germline gives CDR1 SQVTM, CDR2 ANQGSEA. CDR3 region: CSVERDPGTYNEQFF. The CDR3 nucleotides read TGCAGCGTTGAACGGGACCCCGGGACCTACAATGAGCAGTTCTTC.

The rearrangement uses TRBV28 and TRBJ1-1; D might be TRBD1 (6 bases). The CDR3 sequence is 13 residues long. The germline gives CDR1 MDHEN, CDR2 SYDVKM. Trimming stripped 5 bases from V and 0 bases from J, with 7 bases between. The CDR3 region is CASSRQVNTEAFF. The CDR3 nucleotides are TGTGCCAGCAGTCGACAGGTGAACACTGAAGCTTTCTTT. Full variable domain (remainder filled in from reference TRBV28 and TRBJ1-1): DVKVTQSSRYLVKRTGEKVFLECVQDMDHENMFWYRQDPGLGLRLIYFSYDVKMKEKGDIPEGYSVSREKKERFSLILESASTNQTSMYLCASSRQVNTEAFFGQGTRLTVV.

The rearrangement links TRBV5-6 to TRBJ1-6; 8 bases fit TRBD1. Germline V gene data show CDR1 as SGHDT and CDR2 as YYEEEE. This CDR3 spans 14 amino acids. The V and J ends lost 1 base and 10 bases, in that order; junction bases with no gene match: 4. CDR3 in amino acids: CASSLNRGSSPLHF. In DNA form, the CDR3 reads TGTGCCAGCAGCTTGAACAGGGGGTCGTCACCCCTCCACTTT.

The rearrangement links TRBV28 to TRBJ2-1; 11 nucleotides align to TRBD2. This CDR3 is 15 amino acids long. Germline CDR1 is MDHEN and CDR2 is SYDVKM. V lost 5 bases and J lost 3; bases outside the gene matches: 3. CDR3 region: CASSPLAGGYNEQFF. In DNA form, the CDR3 reads TGTGCCAGCAGTCCCCTAGCGGGGGGCTACAATGAGCAGTTCTTC.

The gene calls are TRBV15 and TRBJ2-1; possibly TRBD2 for D (6 bases). This CDR3 spans 14 amino acids. The germline CDR1 and CDR2 sequences are LNHNV and YYDKDF (reference sequence). Trimming removed 7 bases at V and 4 bases at J, with 14 bases between. The CDR3 DNA is TGTGCCACCACGACTAGGGCCGTTTACAATGAGCAGTTCTTC. Translation: CATTTRAVYNEQFF.

The J gene is TRBJ2-2, the V gene TRBV28; TRBD1 is a possible D gene (5 bases). The CDR3 loop spans 14 amino acids. Germline values: CDR1 MDHEN, CDR2 SYDVKM. The V gene lost 0 bases and the J gene lost 6 bases, with 8 bases spanning the gap. CDR3 coding DNA: TGTGCCAGCAGTTTATGGACAGTATCCGGGGAGCTGTTTTTT. Its translation is CASSLWTVSGELFF.

V usage is TRBV4-2 and J usage is TRBJ2-3, with TRBD2 matching over 12 bases. The CDR3 is made up of 14 amino acids. Germline CDR1 LGHNA, CDR2 YNFKEQ. Trimming removed 5 bases from V and 7 bases from J; junction bases left unmatched: 4. CDR3 residues: CASSGLAGRNTQYF. CDR3 DNA: TGTGCCAGCAGCGGACTAGCGGGAAGGAATACGCAGTATTTT.

The chain joins TRBV3-1 (or the pseudogene TRBV3-2) to TRBJ1-1; a possible D gene is TRBD1 (5 bases). Germline values: CDR1 LGHDT, CDR2 YNNKEL (reference sequence). V was cut by 4 bases and J by 2 bases, with 11 bases left in between. CDR3 length: 14 amino acids. The CDR3 DNA is TGTGCCAGCAGCCTCAGGGAAACCAACACTGAAGCTTTCTTT. Encoded protein: CASSLRETNTEAFF.

The rearrangement uses TRBV5-1 and TRBJ2-7, with 11 nucleotides matching TRBD2. V lost 3 bases to trimming and J lost 5 bases; unmatched junction nucleotides: 4. The CDR3 sequence is 14 residues long. Germline CDR1 and CDR2: SGHRS and YFSETQ. CDR3 amino acids: CASSWQGLADEQYF. The DNA for the CDR3 is TGCGCCAGCAGCTGGCAGGGACTAGCGGACGAGCAGTACTTC. Full variable domain (rest looked up from reference TRBV5-1 and TRBJ2-7): KAGVTQTPRYLIKTRGQQVTLSCSPISGHRSVSWYQQTPGQGLQFLFEYFSETQRNKGNFPGRFSGRQFSNSRSEMNVSTLELGDSALYLCASSWQGLADEQYFGPGTRLTVT.

The table lists this clone with a few counts. In DNA, the CDR3 is TGCGCCAGCAGCCAAGATAGGGGGACACCCTATGGCTACACCTTC. Its protein product is CASSQDRGTPYGYTF. The rearrangement links TRBV4-3 to TRBJ1-2, with D possibly TRBD1 on 6 matching bases. V was pared by 0 bases and J by 4 bases, with 12 bases between. CDR3 length: 15 amino acids. Per germline, CDR1 LGHNA and CDR2 YSLEER.

The sample holds one count of this clone. The V call is TRBV5-1, the J call TRBJ1-3; D unresolved. The ends were cut back, 0 bases at V and 4 bases at J, with 11 bases in the middle. The germline gives CDR1 SGHRS, CDR2 YFSETQ. The CDR3 runs to 15 residues. The DNA of the CDR3 is TGCGCCAGCAGCTTGGCCGGCGAGCCCGGAAACACCATATATTTT. It codes for CASSLAGEPGNTIYF.

The chain links TRBV5-4 to TRBJ1-2, with D hard to call. V lost 3 bases and J 1 base, leaving 13 bases between the germline ends. Germline CDR1 reads SGHNT; CDR2 reads YYREEE (reference sequence). The CDR3 consists of 15 residues. The DNA of the CDR3 is TGTGCCAGCAGCTCTTGGGGAGAACTTAACTATGGCTACACCTTC. It yields the protein CASSSWGELNYGYTF.

This chain uses TRBV3-1 (or the pseudogene TRBV3-2) with TRBJ2-7; 8 bases align to TRBD2. V was pared by 0 bases and J by 2 bases, with 6 bases of the junction left unmatched. The germline V gene encodes CDR1 LGHDT and CDR2 YNNKEL (reference sequence). The CDR3 length is 16 residues. The chain's CDR3 is CASSQDREGEAYEQYF. Written as DNA, the CDR3 is TGTGCCAGCAGCCAAGACCGGGAGGGGGAAGCCTACGAGCAGTACTTC.

The rearrangement links TRBV7-2 to TRBJ2-7, with 7 bases that match TRBD2. The CDR3 is 15 amino acids. Germline assignment: CDR1 SGHTA and CDR2 FQGNSA. V lost 3 bases, J lost 2 bases, and 7 bases stayed unmatched. CDR3 protein: CASSLSGDAPYEQYF. DNA of the CDR3: TGTGCCAGCAGCTTGAGCGGGGATGCTCCCTACGAGCAGTACTTC.

This chain uses TRBV5-1 with TRBJ1-2, with D uncertain. This CDR3 comprises 15 residues. Germline CDR1 reads SGHRS; CDR2 reads YFSETQ. Trimming stripped 4 bases from V and 5 bases from J, with 18 bases between. Here the CDR3 reads CASSAGPELEYGYTF. The CDR3 region has the DNA TGCGCCAGCAGCGCGGGCCCTGAGTTGGAATATGGCTACACCTTC. Full variable domain (remainder filled in from reference TRBV5-1 and TRBJ1-2): KAGVTQTPRYLIKTRGQQVTLSCSPISGHRSVSWYQQTPGQGLQFLFEYFSETQRNKGNFPGRFSGRQFSNSRSEMNVSTLELGDSALYLCASSAGPELEYGYTFGSGTRLTVV.

This CDR3 reads CASSPPPVGGNTIYF. CDR3 nucleotides: TGTGCCAGCTCACCTCCGCCGGTCGGGGGAAACACCATATATTTT. The genes are TRBV18 and TRBJ1-3; D call uncertain. CDR3 length: 15 amino acids. With 3 bases removed from V and 4 bases from J, the gap between germline ends came to 13 bases. Germline assignment: CDR1 KGHSH and CDR2 LQKENI.

The chain uses TRBV19 and TRBJ2-3; 12 nucleotides agree with TRBD2. The V and J ends lost 6 bases and 1 base, in that order; junction bases with no gene match: 8. CDR3 length: 17 residues. The germline gives CDR1 LNHDA, CDR2 SQIVND (reference sequence). The CDR3 coding sequence is TGTGCCAGTAGGCGGACTAGCGGGAATTTTGGCACAGATACGCAGTATTTT. Translated: CASRRTSGNFGTDTQYF.

V is TRBV24-1 and J is TRBJ2-1, with 8 bases aligning to TRBD2. The CDR3 runs 19 residues. With 4 bases clipped from V and 3 bases from J, the junction kept 16 bases outside the gene matches. Germline V CDR1 and CDR2: KGHDR, SFDVKD. The CDR3 DNA is TGTGCCACCAGTGACTTCCCCACCGTGGCGGGAGGATTCTACAATGAGCAGTTCTTC. Protein sequence: CATSDFPTVAGGFYNEQFF.

The chain joins TRBV5-1 to TRBJ1-1, with D possibly TRBD1 on 6 matching bases. V lost 1 base and J lost 7, with 14 bases in between. Germline V gene sequence: CDR1 SGHRS, CDR2 YFSETQ. The CDR3 totals 14 residues. The CDR3 DNA is TGCGCCAGCAGCTTGCGGCCCGAACAGGGTGAAGCTTTCTTT. Amino acids: CASSLRPEQGEAFF.

The V gene is TRBV2, the J gene TRBJ1-5; D gene uncertain. The germline V and J ends were trimmed by 0 bases and 9 bases, with 12 bases remaining between them. Looked up from germline, CDR1 is SNHLY and CDR2 is FYNNEI. The CDR3 covers 14 residues. The CDR3 sequence is CASSEASIRMPQHF. CDR3 DNA sequence: TGTGCCAGCAGTGAAGCGTCTATAAGGATGCCCCAGCATTTT.

As regards this clone: The junction departs from germline at one end; a sequencing error may be responsible. J is TRBJ2-1 and V is TRBV6-2 or TRBV6-3, with D possibly TRBD1 on 5 matching bases. This CDR3 is 14 amino acids long. The V gene's germline CDR1 is MNHEY and CDR2 SVGEGT. The CDR3 loop reads CASSNSDIPWEQFF. The CDR3 DNA follows: TGTGCCAGCAGTAACTCGGACATCCCCTGGGAGCAGTTCTTC.

The V call is TRBV28, the J call TRBJ2-7; a weak D match, TRBD1 (6 bases). The germline gives CDR1 MDHEN, CDR2 SYDVKM. Trimming stripped 4 bases from V and 3 bases from J, with 13 bases between. The CDR3 contains 14 residues. CDR3 loop: CASSSDRLSYEQYF. The CDR3 nucleotides read TGTGCCAGCAGTTCCGACAGGTTAAGCTACGAGCAGTACTTC. Variable domain in full (rest from reference TRBV28 and TRBJ2-7): DVKVTQSSRYLVKRTGEKVFLECVQDMDHENMFWYRQDPGLGLRLIYFSYDVKMKEKGDIPEGYSVSREKKERFSLILESASTNQTSMYLCASSSDRLSYEQYFGPGTRLTVT.

This clone has only one observation. The chain employs TRBV19 and TRBJ1-4; weak D call: TRBD1 (5 bases). Germline CDR1 and CDR2: LNHDA and SQIVND (reference sequence). The CDR3 length is 16 residues. Trimming shortened V by 5 bases and J by 0 bases, and 13 bases separated the two germline ends. In nucleotides, the CDR3 is TGTGCCAGTAGTCCTCGGGGGTATGCAACTAATGAAAAACTGTTTTTT. As protein: CASSPRGYATNEKLFF.

The chain employs TRBV9 and TRBJ2-7; 10 bases agree with TRBD2. V lost 4 bases, J lost 5 bases, and 9 bases stayed unmatched. The CDR3 spans 15 residues. The germline V gene has CDR1 SGDLS and CDR2 YYNGEE. CDR3 in DNA: TGTGCCAGCAGCCCAGGGCTAGCGGGAGTCCACGAGCAGTACTTC. It yields the protein CASSPGLAGVHEQYF.

The chain links TRBV2 to TRBJ1-4; D call uncertain. The CDR3 loop spans 15 amino acids. Germline V gene data show CDR1 as SNHLY and CDR2 as FYNNEI. Trimming removed 7 bases at V and 3 bases at J, with 15 bases between. The CDR3 nucleotides read TGTGCCAGCATCCCGGGTGGCGGGCCTAATGAAAAACTGTTTTTT. It is translated as CASIPGGGPNEKLFF.